A single sample gave rise to the 2 T cell receptor beta chains below, sequenced in a study of siplizumab effects on memory and regulatory T cells. Using immunoSEQ multiplex PCR, the repertoire was profiled, and TCRdb retains in-frame clones only, with some absent. The sample includes 70,000 or so clones, about 90% of them seen just once. What was sequenced was CD8+ T cells sorted from blood. These receptors all stem from a human donor in good health.

The chain employs TRBV10-1 and TRBJ2-7; D unclear. The CDR3 runs 13 residues. V shed 4 bases and J shed 4 bases, with 11 bases lying between them. In germline, CDR1 is WNHNN, CDR2 SYGVQD (reference sequence). This CDR3 reads CASSVSTQYEQYF. CDR3 in DNA: TGCGCCAGCAGTGTGTCTACTCAATACGAGCAGTACTTC.

V and J are TRBV27 and TRBJ2-3; D unclear. Trimming removed 2 bases from V and 2 bases from J, with 5 bases in between. This CDR3 spans 13 amino acids. Germline CDR1 and CDR2: MNHEY and SMNVEV (reference sequence). CDR3 sequence: CASSLQLTDTQYF. The DNA for the CDR3 is TGTGCCAGCAGTTTACAGCTCACAGATACGCAGTATTTT.